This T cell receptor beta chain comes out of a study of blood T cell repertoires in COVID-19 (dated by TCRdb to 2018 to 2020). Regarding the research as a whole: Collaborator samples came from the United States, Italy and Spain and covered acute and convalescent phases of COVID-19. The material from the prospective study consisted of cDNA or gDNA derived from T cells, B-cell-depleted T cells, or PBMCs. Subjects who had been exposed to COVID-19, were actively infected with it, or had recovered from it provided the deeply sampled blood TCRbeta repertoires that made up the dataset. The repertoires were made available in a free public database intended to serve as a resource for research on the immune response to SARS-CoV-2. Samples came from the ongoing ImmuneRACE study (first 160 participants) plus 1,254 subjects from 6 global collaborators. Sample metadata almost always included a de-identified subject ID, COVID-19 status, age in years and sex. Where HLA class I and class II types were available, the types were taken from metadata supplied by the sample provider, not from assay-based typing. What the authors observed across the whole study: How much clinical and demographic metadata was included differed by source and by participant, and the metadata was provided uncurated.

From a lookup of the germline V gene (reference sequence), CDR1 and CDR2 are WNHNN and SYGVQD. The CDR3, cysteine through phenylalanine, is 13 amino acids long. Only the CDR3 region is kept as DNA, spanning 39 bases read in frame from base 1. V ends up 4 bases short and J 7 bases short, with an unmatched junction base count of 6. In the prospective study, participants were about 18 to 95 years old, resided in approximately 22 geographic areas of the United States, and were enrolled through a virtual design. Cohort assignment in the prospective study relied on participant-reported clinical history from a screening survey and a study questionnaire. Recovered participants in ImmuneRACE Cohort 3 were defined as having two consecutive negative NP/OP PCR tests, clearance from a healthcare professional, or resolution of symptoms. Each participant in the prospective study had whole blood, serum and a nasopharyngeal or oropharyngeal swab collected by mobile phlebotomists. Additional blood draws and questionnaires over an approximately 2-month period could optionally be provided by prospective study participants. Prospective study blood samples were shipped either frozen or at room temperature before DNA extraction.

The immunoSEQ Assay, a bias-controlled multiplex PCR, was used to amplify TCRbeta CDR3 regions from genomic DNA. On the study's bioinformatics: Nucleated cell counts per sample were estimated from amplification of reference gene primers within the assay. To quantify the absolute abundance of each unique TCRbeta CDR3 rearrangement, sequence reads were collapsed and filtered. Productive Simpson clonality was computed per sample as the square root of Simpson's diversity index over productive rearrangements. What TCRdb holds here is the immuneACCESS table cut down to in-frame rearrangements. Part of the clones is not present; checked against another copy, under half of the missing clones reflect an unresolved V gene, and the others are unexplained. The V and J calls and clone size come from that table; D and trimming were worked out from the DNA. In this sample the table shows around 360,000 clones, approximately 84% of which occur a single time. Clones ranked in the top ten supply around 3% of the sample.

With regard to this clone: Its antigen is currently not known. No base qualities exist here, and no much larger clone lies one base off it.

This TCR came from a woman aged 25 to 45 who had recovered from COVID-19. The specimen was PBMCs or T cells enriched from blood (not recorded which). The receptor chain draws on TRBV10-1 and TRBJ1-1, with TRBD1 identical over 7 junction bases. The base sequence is TGCGCCAGCAGTGCGAGGCAGGGGGGTGAAGCTTTCTTT. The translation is CASSARQGGEAFF.